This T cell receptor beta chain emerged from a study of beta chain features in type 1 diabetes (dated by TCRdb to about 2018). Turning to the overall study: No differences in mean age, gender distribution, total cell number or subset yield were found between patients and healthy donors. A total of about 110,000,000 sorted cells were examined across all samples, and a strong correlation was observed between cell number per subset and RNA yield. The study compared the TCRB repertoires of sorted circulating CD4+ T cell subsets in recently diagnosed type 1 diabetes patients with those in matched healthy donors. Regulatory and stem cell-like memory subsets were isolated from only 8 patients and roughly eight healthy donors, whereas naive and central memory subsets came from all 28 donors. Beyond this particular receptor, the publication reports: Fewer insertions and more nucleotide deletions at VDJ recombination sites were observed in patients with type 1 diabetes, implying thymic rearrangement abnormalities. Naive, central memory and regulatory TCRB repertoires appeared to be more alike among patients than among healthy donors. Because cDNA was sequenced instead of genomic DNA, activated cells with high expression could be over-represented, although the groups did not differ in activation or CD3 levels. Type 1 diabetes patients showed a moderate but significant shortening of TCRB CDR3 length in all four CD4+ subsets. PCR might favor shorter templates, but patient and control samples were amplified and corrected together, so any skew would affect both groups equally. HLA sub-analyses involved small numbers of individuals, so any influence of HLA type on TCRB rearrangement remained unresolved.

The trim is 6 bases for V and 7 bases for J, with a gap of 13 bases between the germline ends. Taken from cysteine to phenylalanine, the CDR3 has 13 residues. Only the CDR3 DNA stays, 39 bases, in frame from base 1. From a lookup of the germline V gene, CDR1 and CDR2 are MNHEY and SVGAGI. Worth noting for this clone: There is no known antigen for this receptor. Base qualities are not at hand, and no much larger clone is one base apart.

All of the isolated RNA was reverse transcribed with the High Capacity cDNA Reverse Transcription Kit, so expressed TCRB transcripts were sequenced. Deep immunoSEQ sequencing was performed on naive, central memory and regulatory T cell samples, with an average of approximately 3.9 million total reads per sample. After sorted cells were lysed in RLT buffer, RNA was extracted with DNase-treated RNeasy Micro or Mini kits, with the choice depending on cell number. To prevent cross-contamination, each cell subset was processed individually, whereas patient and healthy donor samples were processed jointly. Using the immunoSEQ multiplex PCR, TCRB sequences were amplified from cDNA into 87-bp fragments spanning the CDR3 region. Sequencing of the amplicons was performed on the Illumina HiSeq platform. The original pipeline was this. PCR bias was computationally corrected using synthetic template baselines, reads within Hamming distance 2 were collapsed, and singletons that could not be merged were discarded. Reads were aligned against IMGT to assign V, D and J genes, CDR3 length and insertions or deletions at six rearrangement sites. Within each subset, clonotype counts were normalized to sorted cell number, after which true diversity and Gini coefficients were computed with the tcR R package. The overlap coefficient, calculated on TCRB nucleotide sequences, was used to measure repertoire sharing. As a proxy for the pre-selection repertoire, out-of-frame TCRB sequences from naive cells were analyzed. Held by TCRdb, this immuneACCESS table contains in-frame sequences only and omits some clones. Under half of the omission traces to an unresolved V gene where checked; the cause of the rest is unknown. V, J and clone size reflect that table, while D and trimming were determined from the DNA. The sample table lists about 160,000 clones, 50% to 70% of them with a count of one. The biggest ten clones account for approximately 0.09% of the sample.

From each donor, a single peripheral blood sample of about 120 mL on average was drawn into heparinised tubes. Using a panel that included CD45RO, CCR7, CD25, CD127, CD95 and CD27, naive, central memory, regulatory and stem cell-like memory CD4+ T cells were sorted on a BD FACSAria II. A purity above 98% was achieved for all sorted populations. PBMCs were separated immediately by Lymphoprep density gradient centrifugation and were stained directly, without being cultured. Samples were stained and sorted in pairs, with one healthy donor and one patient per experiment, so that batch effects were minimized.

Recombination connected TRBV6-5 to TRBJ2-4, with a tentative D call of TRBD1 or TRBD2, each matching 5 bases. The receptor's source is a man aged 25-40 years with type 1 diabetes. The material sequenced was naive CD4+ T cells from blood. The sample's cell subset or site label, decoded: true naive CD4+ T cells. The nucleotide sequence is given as TGTGCCAGCAGCATCGCAGGGAGTAACATTCAGTACTTC. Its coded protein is CASSIAGSNIQYF.